This T cell receptor (beta chain) was captured in a study of blood T cell repertoires in COVID-19. Enrollees, about 18 to 100 years old, lived in around 23 US areas. Recovery meant two consecutive negative NP/OP PCR tests, professional clearance, or resolved symptoms. In germline, CDR1 is SGHTA, CDR2 FQGNSA. Between the trimmed V and J ends, which lost 5 bases and 0 bases, there was a span of 8 bases. CDR3 length: 14 amino acids. The data were produced by immunoSEQ multiplex PCR, yet TCRdb's version contains in-frame clones alone and is incomplete. Among fewer than 300,000 clones listed, approximately 84% were seen once.

The sequenced sample was PBMCs or T cells enriched from blood (not recorded which). The receptor was derived from a man aged 18-30 years who had recovered from COVID-19. The chain employs TRBV7-2 and TRBJ1-3, with D possibly matching TRBD1 (5 bases). The CDR3 here is CASSPGGSGNTIYF. CDR3 nucleotide sequence: TGTGCCAGCAGCCCGGGGGGCTCTGGAAACACCATATATTTT.